A selection of T cell receptor beta chains follows, all from one sample in a study of PD-L1 blockade in urothelial cancer. Clones were sequenced by immunoSEQ multiplex PCR, and TCRdb holds only the in-frame ones, with some missing. Of approximately 110,000 clones in the sample, around 85% are singletons; the top ten hold 2.4%. The sequences come from PBMCs, collected around atezolizumab (anti-PD-L1) treatment. Every receptor here comes from a man in his fifties or sixties with urothelial cancer. Each CDR3 is given with its conserved first and last residue. D genes are given only for firm matches. The size entry is marked missing in some rows and otherwise reads once, few, many or a size class.

TRBJ2-7 | TRBD2 | TRBV19 | NA | TGTGCCAGTAGTAAAGGACTAGCGGGGTCGGTCCACGAGCAGTACTTC | CASSKGLAGSVHEQYF
TRBJ2-7 | NA | TRBV6-5 | NA | TGTGCCAGCAGGCAGGGCTACGAGCAGTACTTC | CASRQGYEQYF
TRBJ2-4 | TRBD1 | TRBV7-9 | NA | TGTGCCAGCAGCCGAACAGGGGGTGGAAACATTCAGTACTTC | CASSRTGGGNIQYF
TRBJ1-1 | NA | TRBV5-6 | NA | TGTGCCAGCAGCTTGGCCAGGCCAAGAACGGACACTGAAGCTTTCTTT | CASSLARPRTDTEAFF
TRBJ2-7 | TRBD2 | TRBV6-1 | NA | TGTGCCAGCAGTGCAGGACTAGCGGAGTACGAGCAGTACTTC | CASSAGLAEYEQYF
TRBJ1-5 | NA | TRBV15 | NA | TGTGCCACCAGCACGCGTAGCCAGGGGTTAAGCAATCAGCCCCAGCATTTT | CATSTRSQGLSNQPQHF
TRBJ2-1 | TRBD2 | TRBV5-1 | NA | TGCGCCAGCAGCCCCGTAAGGACTAGCGGGAGGGCAGTTGAGCAGTTCTTC | CASSPVRTSGRAVEQFF
TRBJ2-7 | NA | TRBV30 | NA | TGTGCCTGGAGTCACACCTACGAGCAGTACTTC | CAWSHTYEQYF
TRBJ2-1 | TRBD1 | TRBV5-4 | NA | TGTGCCAGCAGCAACACAGGGGGGTTCTACAATGAGCAGTTCTTC | CASSNTGGFYNEQFF
TRBJ2-5 | NA | TRBV15 | NA | TGTGCCGCCGGGAGAATACAAGAGACCCAGTACTTC | CAAGRIQETQYF
TRBJ2-2 | TRBD2 | TRBV6-1 | NA | TGTGCCAGCAGTGAGGTAGCGGGAGTGGGCGGGGAGCTGTTTTTT | CASSEVAGVGGELFF
TRBJ2-7 | NA | TRBV5-4 | NA | TGTGCCAGCAGCTTGGAACCCTCGGGGGAGCAGTACTTC | CASSLEPSGEQYF
TRBJ2-5 | NA | TRBV5-1 | once | TGCGCCAGCAGCTTATTGTCAGGGCAGGAGACCCAGTACTTC | CASSLLSGQETQYF
TRBJ2-5 | TRBD1 | TRBV11-2 | NA | TGTGCCAGCAGCCCAGGGGGCGCCCGGGAGACCCAGTACTTC | CASSPGGARETQYF
TRBJ1-2 | NA | TRBV21-1 | NA | TGTGCCAGCAGCACCCGAGCGGGAACCTATAACTATGGCTACACCTTC | CASSTRAGTYNYGYTF
TRBJ1-3 | NA | TRBV11-2 | NA | TGTGCCAGCAGTCTGATGAGCTCTGGAAACACCATATATTTT | CASSLMSSGNTIYF
TRBJ2-1 | TRBD2 | TRBV29-1 | NA | TGCAGCGGGAGACTAGCGGGAGTCCCCAATGAGCAGTTCTTC | CSGRLAGVPNEQFF
TRBJ1-2 | NA | TRBV18 | NA | TGTGCCAGCTCGCCCCCCGGACAAGACGGCTATGGCTACACCTTC | CASSPPGQDGYGYTF
TRBJ1-2 | NA | TRBV18 | NA | TGTGCCAGCTCCCCCGGAACAGACGGCTATGGCTACACCTTC | CASSPGTDGYGYTF
TRBJ2-3 | TRBD2 | TRBV19 | NA | TGTGCCAGTAGGCAGGGACTACTCACAGATACGCAGTATTTT | CASRQGLLTDTQYF
TRBJ2-7 | NA | TRBV30 | NA | TGTGCCTGGAGGGTTCCACCTATCCCCGAGCAGTACTTC | CAWRVPPIPEQYF
TRBJ1-6 | NA | TRBV5-6 | NA | TGTGCCAGCAGCTTGTCCAGGATTTCACCCCTCCACTTT | CASSLSRISPLHF
TRBJ1-5 | NA | TRBV19 | NA | TGTGCCAGTAGTATGTACAGAGGGGGTGGCAATCAGCCCCAGCATTTT | CASSMYRGGGNQPQHF
TRBJ1-4 | NA | TRBV9 | NA | TGTGCCAGCAGCCCGAGGGCCTCGGGGGGTAATGAAAAACTGTTTTTT | CASSPRASGGNEKLFF
TRBJ1-2 | NA | TRBV27 | NA | TGTGCCAGCTCGGGACACGGTAACTATGGCTACACCTTC | CASSGHGNYGYTF
TRBJ2-3 | NA | TRBV5-4 | NA | TGTGCCAGCAGATCTAGCACAGATACGCAGTATTTT | CASRSSTDTQYF